This T cell receptor beta chain was documented in a study of CD8 T cells in ankylosing spondylitis. Quantitative 5'-RACE with molecular barcodes was used to make the TCR beta libraries. MiXCR, run by TCRdb on the 5' RACE reads, gives a single entry per CDR3 protein. The data show around 210,000 distinct CDR3 sequences, roughly 8% seen once. The study, taken as a whole, reports: Apparently characteristic of ankylosing spondylitis blood was a TCR beta motif (fewer than 10 highly homologous variants). Disease-linked clones reportedly showed significant enrichment in matched ankylosing spondylitis synovial fluid.

Only a few counts were recorded for this clonotype. Its antigen is unknown. Sequenced input: blood, either unsorted or a sorted T cell fraction (not recorded which). The sequence was obtained from a female donor with ankylosing spondylitis or in good health (not recorded which).

This chain's CDR3 is CASSQTGAPSGANVLTF. The DNA for the CDR3 is TGTGCCAGCAGTCAGACCGGGGCTCCCTCTGGGGCCAACGTCCTGACTTTC. V is TRBV7-8 and J is TRBJ2-6; D may correspond to TRBD1 or TRBD2 (5 bases each). The CDR3 covers 17 residues. The germline V gene encodes CDR1 SGHVS and CDR2 FQNEAQ. Trimming removed 6 bases at V and 0 bases at J, with 15 bases between.